These 21 T cell receptor beta chains were all obtained from the same sample, sequenced in a study of T cells after yellow fever vaccination. From the 5' RACE reads, TCRdb called clonotypes with MiXCR, one entry per CDR3 protein. Here the sample spans over 70,000 distinct CDR3 sequences, just under 8% being singletons. This specimen was CD8+ T cells sorted from PBMCs, taken on the day of the yellow fever booster vaccination. Source of these receptors: a man younger than 45 who received the YFV17D yellow fever vaccine.

The sample holds many counts of this clonotype. This chain uses TRBV10-3 with TRBJ2-1, with TRBD2 matching over 9 bases. CDR1 is ENHRY and CDR2 is SYGVKD in the germline V gene. The CDR3 sequence is 17 residues long. With 3 bases clipped from V and 2 bases from J, the junction kept 8 bases outside the gene matches. The CDR3 region has the DNA TGTGCCATCAGTGACCTTAGCGGGAGAGGGGCCTACAATGAGCAGTTCTTC. Encoded protein: CAISDLSGRGAYNEQFF.

This clonotype appeared a few times. The rearrangement links TRBV11-3 to TRBJ2-1; the D gene is possibly TRBD2 (6 bases). Trimming stripped 2 bases from V and 6 bases from J, with 11 bases between. This CDR3 is built from 14 residues. The germline CDR1 and CDR2 sequences are SGHNT and YENEEA. The DNA of the CDR3 is TGTGCCAGCAGCTTACCCGGCGGGACCAATGAGCAGTTCTTC. This codes for CASSLPGGTNEQFF. Drawing the rest from reference TRBV11-3 and TRBJ2-1, the complete variable domain is EAGVVQSPRYKIIEKKQPVAFWCNPISGHNTLYWYLQNLGQGPELLIRYENEEAVDDSQLPKDRFSAERLKGVDSTLKIQPAELGDSAVYLCASSLPGGTNEQFFGPGTRLTVL.

A single count supports this clonotype. An end of the junction does not agree with germline; a read error may underlie this. The rearrangement links TRBV6-2 or TRBV6-3 to TRBJ2-7; D is ambiguous. Germline V CDR1 and CDR2: MNHEY, SVGEGT. The CDR3 runs 14 residues. CDR3 residues: CASRYFTGSYEQYF. CDR3 nucleotide sequence: TGTGCCAGCAGATACTTTACTGGATCCTACGAGCAGTACTTC.

The chain has TRBV4-3 and TRBJ2-3; 9 nucleotides match TRBD2. The CDR3 runs to 15 residues. With V trimmed by 3 bases and J by 5 bases, 6 bases remained unmatched. Germline CDR1 and CDR2: LGHNA and YSLEER. CDR3 residues: CASSQGLATGDTQYF. CDR3 DNA sequence: TGCGCCAGCAGCCAGGGACTAGCAACGGGAGATACGCAGTATTTT.

This clonotype was seen ten or more times. V gene TRBV20-1 combines with J gene TRBJ2-1; a weak D match, TRBD1 (5 bases). V lost 7 bases and J lost 3, with 19 bases in between. CDR1 is DFQATT, CDR2 SNEGSKA, per germline (reference sequence). CDR3 length: 15 residues. In DNA form, the CDR3 reads TGCAGTGTCAGGGCGAATACGTCGGTCTACAATGAGCAGTTCTTC. This gives the protein CSVRANTSVYNEQFF.

The V and J genes are TRBV4-3 and TRBJ2-7, with D unclear. Germline loops: CDR1 LGHNA, CDR2 YSLEER. This CDR3 region has 13 residues. The ends were cut back, 0 bases at V and 3 bases at J, with 6 bases in the middle. The DNA of the CDR3 is TGCGCCAGCAGCCAAGATCCAAACTACGAGCAGTACTTC. It codes for CASSQDPNYEQYF.

This clonotype has just a few counts. V gene TRBV6-5 combines with J gene TRBJ2-1; weak D call: TRBD2 (5 bases). The length of the CDR3 is 15 residues. V gave up 3 bases and J gave up 2 bases, with 11 bases separating them. Germline CDR1 and CDR2: MNHEY and SVGAGI. CDR3 sequence: CASSYPSGPYNEQFF. The CDR3 DNA follows: TGTGCCAGCAGTTATCCGAGCGGACCCTACAATGAGCAGTTCTTC.

The rearrangement uses TRBV20-1 and TRBJ2-2, with D perhaps matching TRBD1 (6 bases). The V end lost 3 bases, the J end lost 5 bases, and 16 bases lay between the germline ends. This CDR3 region has 15 residues. Per germline, CDR1 DFQATT and CDR2 SNEGSKA (reference sequence). CDR3 in amino acids: CSARPPGVYTGELFF. The CDR3 DNA follows: TGCAGTGCTAGGCCGCCAGGGGTGTATACCGGGGAGCTGTTTTTT.

Ten or more counts support this clonotype. The chain couples TRBV28 to TRBJ2-2; no clear D. Trimming cost V 2 bases and J 4 bases, with 17 bases left between them. CDR3 length equals 17 residues. Germline V gene data show CDR1 as MDHEN and CDR2 as SYDVKM. Here the CDR3 reads CASSLVLAIPPTGELFF. The CDR3 bases are TGTGCCAGCAGTTTAGTACTGGCTATCCCCCCCACCGGGGAGCTGTTTTTT.

This clonotype was seen repeatedly, ten times or more. This chain links TRBV5-1 with TRBJ2-7; D not certain. CDR3 size: 11 residues. Trimming cost V 0 bases and J 5 bases, with 3 bases left between them. Germline V lookup: CDR1 SGHRS, CDR2 YFSETQ. The CDR3 region has the DNA TGCGCCAGCAGCTTGGGGGACGAGCAGTACTTC. This encodes CASSLGDEQYF.

This clonotype appeared a few times. This chain uses TRBV7-9 with TRBJ2-1, with TRBD1 as a possible D gene (5 bases). The CDR3 is 16 residues long. Looked up from germline, CDR1 is SEHNR and CDR2 is FQNEAQ (reference sequence). Deletions cut 7 bases from V and 0 bases from J, with 16 bases between. CDR3 region: CASNPGWGGSYNEQFF. The CDR3 region has the DNA TGTGCCAGCAACCCCGGGTGGGGCGGCTCCTACAATGAGCAGTTCTTC.

This clonotype was picked up a small number of times. The CDR3 sequence is CASSLGPQGVGETQYF. DNA of the CDR3: TGTGCCAGCAGCTTGGGGCCACAGGGTGTGGGGGAGACCCAGTACTTC. The chain has TRBV11-2 and TRBJ2-5, with D maybe TRBD1 (6 bases). The germline V and J ends were trimmed by 3 bases and 5 bases, with 19 bases remaining between them. This CDR3 comprises 16 residues. Germline V gene data show CDR1 as SGHAT and CDR2 as FQNNGV.

This clonotype was counted at least ten times. The chain is built from TRBV28 and TRBJ1-2; D ambiguous. The CDR3 spans 15 residues. CDR1 and CDR2 (germline): MDHEN, SYDVKM. V was trimmed by 2 bases and J by 7 bases, leaving 17 bases between them. In nucleotides, the CDR3 is TGTGCCAGCAGTTTAAGGTCTCACCTTGCGACTGGCTACACCTTC. Translated: CASSLRSHLATGYTF.

This clonotype has at least ten counts. The CDR3 region has the DNA TGTGCCAGCAGCGGAAGGGACTATGGCTACACCTTC. It specifies CASSGRDYGYTF. The chain employs TRBV7-3 and TRBJ1-2; D not resolved. The V gene's germline CDR1 is SGHTA and CDR2 FQGTGA. The CDR3 runs to 12 residues. Trimming took 5 bases from V and 3 from J, leaving 7 bases between them. Filled out from reference TRBV7-3 and TRBJ1-2, the complete variable domain reads GAGVSQTPSNKVTEKGKYVELRCDPISGHTALYWYRQSLGQGPEFLIYFQGTGAADDSGLPNDRFFAVRPEGSVSTLKIQRTERGDSAVYLCASSGRDYGYTFGSGTRLTVV.

J is TRBJ2-5 and V is TRBV20-1; 9 bases agree with TRBD1. The CDR3 totals 15 residues. Germline CDR1 is DFQATT and CDR2 is SNEGSKA (reference sequence). Trimming removed 6 bases from V and 4 bases from J; junction bases left unmatched: 12. CDR3 sequence reads: CSASSGTGLRETQYF. The CDR3 DNA follows: TGCAGTGCCTCCTCCGGGACAGGGCTTAGAGAGACCCAGTACTTC.

The CDR3 DNA is TGCGCCAGCAGCCAAGTAGTCGAACCGCATACGCAGTATTTT. Translation: CASSQVVEPHTQYF. J is TRBJ2-3 and V is TRBV4-1; D call uncertain. The germline gives CDR1 MGHRA, CDR2 YSYEKL. V gave up 1 base and J gave up 7 bases, with 12 bases separating them. This CDR3 has 14 residues.

This clonotype was counted a few times. The chain uses TRBV4-3 and TRBJ2-3; perhaps TRBD1 as D (8 bases). V shed 1 base and J shed 4 bases, with 12 bases lying between them. CDR1 is LGHNA and CDR2 is YSLEER in the germline V gene. The CDR3 has 15 amino acids. The CDR3 protein is CASSQGTGGADTQYF. CDR3 nucleotides: TGCGCCAGCAGCCAAGGAACAGGGGGGGCAGATACGCAGTATTTT.

This clonotype was observed many times. V gene TRBV6-2 or TRBV6-3 combines with J gene TRBJ2-7; D is perhaps TRBD2 (6 bases). Germline assignment: CDR1 MNHEY and CDR2 SVGEGT. The CDR3 contains 16 residues. Trimming took off 4 bases at V and 5 bases at J, with 21 bases between the two ends. CDR3 sequence: CASSFPRDFGGDEQYF. In DNA form, the CDR3 reads TGTGCCAGCAGTTTTCCCCGGGACTTTGGAGGGGACGAGCAGTACTTC.

This clonotype occurred many times. This chain links TRBV5-1 with TRBJ2-1, with 15 bases lining up with TRBD2. V shed 2 bases, J shed 4 bases, and the junction held 7 bases outside the gene matches. The CDR3 contains 18 residues. Per germline, CDR1 SGHRS and CDR2 YFSETQ. CDR3 loop: CASSFGLAGGGKYNEQFF. The DNA of the CDR3 is TGCGCCAGCAGCTTTGGACTAGCGGGAGGGGGGAAATACAATGAGCAGTTCTTC.

There are many counts of this clonotype. The V call is TRBV19, the J call TRBJ2-7, with D possibly being TRBD1 or TRBD2 (5 bases each). The germline V gene has CDR1 LNHDA and CDR2 SQIVND (reference sequence). The CDR3 length is 14 residues. V was cut by 5 bases and J by 3 bases, with 14 bases left in between. CDR3 amino acids: CASSPGTDFYEQYF. CDR3 DNA sequence: TGTGCCAGTAGTCCCGGGACCGACTTCTACGAGCAGTACTTC.

CDR3 region: CASSISGPDGYTF. In nucleotides, the CDR3 is TGTGCCAGCAGCATCTCCGGGCCCGATGGCTACACCTTC. The V gene is TRBV5-6, the J gene TRBJ1-2, with no clear D. This CDR3 is 13 amino acids long. The germline V gene has CDR1 SGHDT and CDR2 YYEEEE. V was shortened by 4 bases and J by 6 bases, with 13 bases between the two germline ends.